The clone carrying this TCR beta chain appeared a single time. Its target is unknown. The data originate from a study of shared clonotypes between healthy human individuals. Study summary: Per-donor plates numbered three CD4 naive, three CD4 memory, two CD8 naive and one CD8 memory. Study conclusions and caveats: Rarefaction revealed incomplete sorted-subset sequencing despite large depth.

Authors' data handling: Quality scores were absent from the junction-only immunoSEQ sequences, so filtering differed. This table comes from immunoSEQ multiplex PCR, and its TCRdb copy is limited to in-frame clones, with some not included. The D gene and trimming were derived from the DNA, and the V and J assignments and clone size from that table. The sample carries hundreds of thousands of clones, about 96% recorded once. Donors comprised only Caucasian adults living in Nashville, Tennessee. Sequencing used naive CD4+ T cells sorted from blood. The subset here: CD45RA+ positively selected. This clonotype was obtained from a woman aged 25 to 39 in good health.

CDR3 residues: CASSLGGAIVHEQFF. CDR3 nucleotide sequence: TGTGCCAGCAGCTTAGGGGGGGCGATAGTTCATGAGCAGTTCTTC. V and J are TRBV13 and TRBJ2-1; tentatively, D is TRBD1 (6 bases). This CDR3 contains 15 residues. The ends were cut back, 0 bases at V and 8 bases at J, with 14 bases in the middle. CDR1 and CDR2 from the germline V gene are PRHDT and FYEKMQ (reference sequence).